What follows are 8 T cell receptor beta chains derived from one specimen sequenced in a study of cytomegalovirus exposure and HLA in healthy donors (dated 2017 in TCRdb). Library preparation was by the immunoSEQ multiplex PCR assay. The multiplex PCR relied on a mix of 60 forward primers for TCR Vbeta segments and 13 reverse primers for TCR Jbeta segments. TCRdb obtained this table from immuneACCESS and retained in-frame rearrangements with V and J assigned. These tables miss some clones; where compared with another copy, unresolved V genes account for less than half of the shortfall, and the remainder is unexplained. Across this sample there are approximately 190,000 clones, with around 86% seen only once. Around 0.75% of the sample lies in the top ten. The sample was PBMCs. The origin of the receptors is a woman under 30 in good health and CMV-seronegative.

This clone has only a few counts. The chain carries TRBV21-1 and TRBJ2-7; no DNA check was done on the table's D call, TRBD1. TRBV21-1 is an annotated pseudogene. The CDR3 is 14 amino acids. In nucleotides, the CDR3 is TGTGCCAGCAGCAAAGAGGGCAGGGGCTACGAGCAGTACTTC. As protein: CASSKEGRGYEQYF.

The chain couples TRBV29-1 to TRBJ2-3; D possibly corresponds to TRBD1 (6 bases). CDR3 length: 14 residues. Trimming took 0 bases from V and 4 from J, leaving 11 bases between them. The germline V gene has CDR1 SQVTM and CDR2 ANQGSEA. As DNA, the CDR3 is TGCAGCGTTGAAGATCTAGAGGGGGCAGATACGCAGTATTTT. It translates to CSVEDLEGADTQYF.

The genes are TRBV4-1 and TRBJ2-3, with TRBD2 identical over 8 bases. Germline V gene sequence: CDR1 MGHRA, CDR2 YSYEKL. The CDR3 consists of 17 residues. J gave up 4 bases and V 2 bases, and 11 bases lay outside the gene matches. The CDR3 here is CASSQWGAGEDADTQYF. Written as DNA, the CDR3 is TGCGCCAGCAGCCAATGGGGAGCGGGGGAAGACGCAGATACGCAGTATTTT.

The chain has TRBV6-5 and TRBJ2-3; the D is unclear. V was cut by 6 bases and J by 9 bases, with 10 bases left in between. This CDR3 has 11 residues. Germline CDR1 MNHEY, CDR2 SVGAGI. Here the CDR3 reads CASRELKTQYF. CDR3 bases: TGTGCCAGCAGGGAGTTAAAAACGCAGTATTTT.

The V and J genes are TRBV28 and TRBJ1-4; 8 bases are a match to TRBD1. The CDR3 loop spans 15 amino acids. Germline CDR1 is MDHEN and CDR2 is SYDVKM. With V trimmed by 4 bases and J by 8 bases, 9 bases remained unmatched. CDR3 in DNA: TGTGCCAGCAGTTCAGGGCGGACAGGGAACGAAAAACTGTTTTTT. Translating it yields CASSSGRTGNEKLFF. Supplemented by reference TRBV28 and TRBJ1-4, the full variable domain reads DVKVTQSSRYLVKRTGEKVFLECVQDMDHENMFWYRQDPGLGLRLIYFSYDVKMKEKGDIPEGYSVSREKKERFSLILESASTNQTSMYLCASSSGRTGNEKLFFGSGTQLSVL.

The chain is built from TRBV28 and TRBJ2-5, with TRBD1 identical over 8 bases. The CDR3 runs to 14 residues. Trimming cost V 8 bases and J 3 bases; bases outside gene matches: 8. Looked up from germline, CDR1 is MDHEN and CDR2 is SYDVKM. CDR3 residues: CASLTTQGEETQYF. CDR3 DNA: TGTGCCAGCCTTACTACACAGGGGGAAGAGACCCAGTACTTC.

This clone was seen more than once but under ten times. This chain joins TRBV6-5 and TRBJ1-5, with TRBD1 matching over 8 bases. Unmatched junction bases numbered 9, after V lost 6 bases and J lost 5 bases. The CDR3 is 15 amino acids. Germline V gene lookup returns CDR1 MNHEY and CDR2 SVGAGI. The CDR3 nucleotides read TGTGCCAGCAGGACCTCAGGGGGCGCGGATCAGCCCCAGCATTTT. It specifies CASRTSGGADQPQHF.

This clone was counted between two and nine times. The chain links TRBV5-4 to TRBJ1-1; 7 bases align to TRBD1. With V trimmed by 6 bases and J by 0 bases, 11 bases remained unmatched. Germline CDR1 and CDR2: SGHNT and YYREEE (reference sequence). CDR3 length: 16 amino acids. CDR3 DNA sequence: TGTGCCAGCACCCGGCAACCCAGGGGGATGAACACTGAAGCTTTCTTT. Its protein is CASTRQPRGMNTEAFF. Full variable domain (missing parts from reference TRBV5-4 and TRBJ1-1): ETGVTQSPTHLIKTRGQQVTLRCSSQSGHNTVSWYQQALGQGPQFIFQYYREEENGRGNFPPRFSGLQFPNYSSELNVNALELDDSALYLCASTRQPRGMNTEAFFGQGTRLTVV.